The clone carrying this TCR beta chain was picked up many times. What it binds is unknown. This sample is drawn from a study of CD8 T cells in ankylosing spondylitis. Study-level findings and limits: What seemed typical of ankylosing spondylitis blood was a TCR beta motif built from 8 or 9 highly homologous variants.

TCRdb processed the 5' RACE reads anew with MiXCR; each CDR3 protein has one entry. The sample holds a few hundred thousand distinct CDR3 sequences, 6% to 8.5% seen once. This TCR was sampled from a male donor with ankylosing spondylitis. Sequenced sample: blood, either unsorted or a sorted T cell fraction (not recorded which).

The DNA for the CDR3 is TGTGCCAGCAGCTTGGGGGAGGATGAAGCTAACTATGGCTACACCTTC. The encoded protein is CASSLGEDEANYGYTF. The rearrangement joins TRBV5-6 to TRBJ1-2; D is ambiguous. The CDR3 consists of 16 residues. Germline V gene data show CDR1 as SGHDT and CDR2 as YYEEEE. V shed 0 bases and J shed 0 bases, with 12 bases lying between them. Using reference TRBV5-6 and TRBJ1-2 for the parts outside the CDR3, the full variable domain is DAGVTQSPTHLIKTRGQQVTLRCSPKSGHDTVSWYQQALGQGPQFIFQYYEEEERQRGNFPDRFSGHQFPNYSSELNVNALLLGDSALYLCASSLGEDEANYGYTFGSGTRLTVV.